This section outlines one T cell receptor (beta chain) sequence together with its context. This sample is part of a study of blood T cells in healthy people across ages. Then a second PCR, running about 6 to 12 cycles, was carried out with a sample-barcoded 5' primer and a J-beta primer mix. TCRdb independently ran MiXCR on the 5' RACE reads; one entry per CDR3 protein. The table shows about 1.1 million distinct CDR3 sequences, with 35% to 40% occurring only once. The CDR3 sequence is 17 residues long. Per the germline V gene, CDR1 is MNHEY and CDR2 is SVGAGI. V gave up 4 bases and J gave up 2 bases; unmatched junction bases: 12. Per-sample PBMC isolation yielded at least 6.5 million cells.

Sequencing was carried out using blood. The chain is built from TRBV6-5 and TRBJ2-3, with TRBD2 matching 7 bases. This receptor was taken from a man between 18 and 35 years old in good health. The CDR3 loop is CASSSLLVGGNTDTQYF. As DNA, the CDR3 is TGTGCCAGCAGTTCCTTGCTGGTCGGGGGGAACACAGATACGCAGTATTTT.